This TCR beta chain was captured by sequencing in a study of blood T cell dynamics during melanoma immunotherapy. Study at large: Patients with metastatic melanoma got pembrolizumab or nivolumab-ipilimumab as first-line care.

Measured with immunoSEQ multiplex PCR; TCRdb has only the in-frame clones, and not every one. The table lists several thousand clones, around 84% of them singletons. The length of the CDR3 is 15 residues. Trimming pared 5 bases from V and 9 bases from J, leaving 21 bases between. Germline assignment: CDR1 SNHLY and CDR2 FYNNEI. The study's findings and limits: Clones driving repertoire changes may be melanoma-specific or general immune activation.

The time point: pre-treatment baseline. Sampling occurred pretreatment (T0) and at week 3 (W3), after cycle one of checkpoint blockade. Patients with prior systemic cancer treatment, concomitant immunosuppressants, or other active malignancies were excluded. Concerning this clone itself: Its antigen is unidentified.

The TCR was taken from a human donor with melanoma. The sample here was blood, taken from a patient treated with checkpoint blockade. This chain joins TRBV2 and TRBJ2-3; TRBD1 is a possible D gene (6 bases). The CDR3 here is CASSPRWDTTSTQYF. The DNA for the CDR3 is TGTGCCAGCAGTCCTCGGTGGGACACAACGTCGACGCAGTATTTT.